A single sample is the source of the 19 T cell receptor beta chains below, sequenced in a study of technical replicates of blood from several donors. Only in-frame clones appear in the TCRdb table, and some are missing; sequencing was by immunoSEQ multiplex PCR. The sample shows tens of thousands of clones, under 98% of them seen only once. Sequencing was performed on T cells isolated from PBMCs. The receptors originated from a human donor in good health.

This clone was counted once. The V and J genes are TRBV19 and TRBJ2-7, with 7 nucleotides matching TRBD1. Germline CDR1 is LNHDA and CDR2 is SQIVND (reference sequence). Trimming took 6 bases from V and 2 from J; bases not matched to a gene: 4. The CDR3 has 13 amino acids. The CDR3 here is CASRTTGTYEQYF. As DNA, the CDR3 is TGTGCCAGTAGAACGACAGGGACCTACGAGCAGTACTTC.

The CDR3 protein is CAQQSQGITEAFF. The CDR3 DNA follows: TGTGCCCAACAATCCCAGGGGATCACTGAAGCTTTCTTT. This chain connects TRBV30 to TRBJ1-1; maybe TRBD1 (6 bases). Germline V CDR1 and CDR2: GTSNPN, SVGIG (reference sequence). Trimming removed 8 bases at V and 4 bases at J, with 17 bases between. The length of the CDR3 is 13 residues.

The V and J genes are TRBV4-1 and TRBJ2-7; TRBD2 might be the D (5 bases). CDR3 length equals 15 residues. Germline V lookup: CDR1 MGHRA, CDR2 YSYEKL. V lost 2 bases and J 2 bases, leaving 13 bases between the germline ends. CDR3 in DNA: TGCGCCAGCAGCCAACTAGCCTATGCTACCTACGAGCAGTACTTC. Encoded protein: CASSQLAYATYEQYF.

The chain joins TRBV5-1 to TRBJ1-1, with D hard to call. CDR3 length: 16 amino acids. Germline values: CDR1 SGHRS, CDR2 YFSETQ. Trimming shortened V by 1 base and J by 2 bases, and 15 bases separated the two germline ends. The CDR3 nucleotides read TGCGCCAGCAGCTTGTCGTTAAGCAGCGGTAACACTGAAGCTTTCTTT. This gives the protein CASSLSLSSGNTEAFF.

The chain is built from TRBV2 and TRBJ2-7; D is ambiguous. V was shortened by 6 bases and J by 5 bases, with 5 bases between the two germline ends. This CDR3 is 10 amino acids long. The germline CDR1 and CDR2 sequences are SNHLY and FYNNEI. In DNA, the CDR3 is TGTGCCAGCAGGCGTAACGAGCAGTACTTC. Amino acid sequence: CASRRNEQYF.

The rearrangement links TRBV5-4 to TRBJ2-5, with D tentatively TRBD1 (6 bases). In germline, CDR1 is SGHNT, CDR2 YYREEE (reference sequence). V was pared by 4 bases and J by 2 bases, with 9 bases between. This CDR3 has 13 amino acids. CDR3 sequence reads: CASSPGTQETQYF. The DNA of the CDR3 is TGTGCCAGCAGCCCCGGGACACAAGAGACCCAGTACTTC. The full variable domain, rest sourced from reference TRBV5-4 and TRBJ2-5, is ETGVTQSPTHLIKTRGQQVTLRCSSQSGHNTVSWYQQALGQGPQFIFQYYREEENGRGNFPPRFSGLQFPNYSSELNVNALELDDSALYLCASSPGTQETQYFGPGTRLLVL.

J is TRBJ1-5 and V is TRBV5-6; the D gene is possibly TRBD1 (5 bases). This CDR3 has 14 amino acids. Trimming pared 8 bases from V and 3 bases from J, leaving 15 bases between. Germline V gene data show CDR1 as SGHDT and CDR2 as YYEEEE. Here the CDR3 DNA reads TGTGCCAGGACCGACAGCCTGTCCAATCAGCCCCAGCATTTT. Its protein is CARTDSLSNQPQHF. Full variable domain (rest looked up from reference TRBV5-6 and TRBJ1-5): DAGVTQSPTHLIKTRGQQVTLRCSPKSGHDTVSWYQQALGQGPQFIFQYYEEEERQRGNFPDRFSGHQFPNYSSELNVNALLLGDSALYLCARTDSLSNQPQHFGDGTRLSIL.

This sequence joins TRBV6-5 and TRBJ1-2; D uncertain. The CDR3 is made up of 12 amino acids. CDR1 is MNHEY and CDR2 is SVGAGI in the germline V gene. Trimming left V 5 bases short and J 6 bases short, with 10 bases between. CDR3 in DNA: TGTGCCAGCAGTCGCAATTCGGATGGCTACACCTTC. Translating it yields CASSRNSDGYTF.

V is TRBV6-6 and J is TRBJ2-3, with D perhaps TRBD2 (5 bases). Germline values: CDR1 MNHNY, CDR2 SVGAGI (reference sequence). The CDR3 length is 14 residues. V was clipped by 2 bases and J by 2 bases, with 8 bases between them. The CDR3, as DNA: TGTGCCAGCAGTTACCCCGGGATCACAGATACGCAGTATTTT. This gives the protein CASSYPGITDTQYF.

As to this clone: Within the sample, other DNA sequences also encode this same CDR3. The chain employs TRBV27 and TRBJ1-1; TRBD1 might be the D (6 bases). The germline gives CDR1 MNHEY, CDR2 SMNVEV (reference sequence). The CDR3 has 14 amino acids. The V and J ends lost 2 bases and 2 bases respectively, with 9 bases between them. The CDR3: CASSLIQGNTEAFF. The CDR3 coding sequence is TGTGCCAGCAGTTTAATACAGGGAAACACTGAAGCTTTCTTT.

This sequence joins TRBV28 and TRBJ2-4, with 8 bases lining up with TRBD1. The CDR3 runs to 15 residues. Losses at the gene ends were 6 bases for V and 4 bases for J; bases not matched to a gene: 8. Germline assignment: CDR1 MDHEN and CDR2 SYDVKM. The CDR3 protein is CASSQNGQGKNIQYF. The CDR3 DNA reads TGTGCCAGCAGCCAAAATGGACAGGGTAAAAACATTCAGTACTTC.

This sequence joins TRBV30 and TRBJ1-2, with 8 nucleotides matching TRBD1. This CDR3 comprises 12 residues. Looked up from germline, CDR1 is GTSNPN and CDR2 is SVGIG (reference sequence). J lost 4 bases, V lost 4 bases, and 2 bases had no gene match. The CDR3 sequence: CAWKDRVYGYTF. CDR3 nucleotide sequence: TGTGCCTGGAAGGACAGGGTCTATGGCTACACCTTC.

The CDR3 bases are TGTGCCAGCTCACCACATCACAGGGGAGGCGAGCAGTACTTC. Residues: CASSPHHRGGEQYF. This chain connects TRBV18 to TRBJ2-7; a possible D gene is TRBD1 (7 bases). Trimming shortened V by 1 base and J by 6 bases, and 13 bases separated the two germline ends. CDR1 is KGHSH, CDR2 LQKENI, per germline. The CDR3 spans 14 residues.

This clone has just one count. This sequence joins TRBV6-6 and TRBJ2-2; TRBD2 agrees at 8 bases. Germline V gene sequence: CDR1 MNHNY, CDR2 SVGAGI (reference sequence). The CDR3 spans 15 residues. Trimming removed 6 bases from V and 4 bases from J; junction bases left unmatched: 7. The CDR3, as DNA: TGTGCCAGCAGGGGACTAGTAGGGCGCACCGGGGAGCTGTTTTTT. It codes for CASRGLVGRTGELFF.

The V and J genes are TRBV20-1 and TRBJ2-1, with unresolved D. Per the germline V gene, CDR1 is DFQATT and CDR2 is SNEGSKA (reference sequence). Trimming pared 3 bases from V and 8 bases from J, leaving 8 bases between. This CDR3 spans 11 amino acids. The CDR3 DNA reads TGCAGTGCTAGGTCCCACTATGAGCAGTTCTTC. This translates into CSARSHYEQFF.

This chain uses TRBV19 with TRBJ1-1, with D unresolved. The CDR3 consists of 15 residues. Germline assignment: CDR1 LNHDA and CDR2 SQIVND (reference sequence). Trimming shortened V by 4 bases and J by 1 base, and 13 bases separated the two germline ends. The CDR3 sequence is CASSTLARGNTEAFF. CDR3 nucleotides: TGTGCCAGTAGTACTCTAGCTCGGGGGAACACTGAAGCTTTCTTT. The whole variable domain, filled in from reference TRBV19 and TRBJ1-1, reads DGGITQSPKYLFRKEGQNVTLSCEQNLNHDAMYWYRQDPGQGLRLIYYSQIVNDFQKGDIAEGYSVSREKKESFPLTVTSAQKNPTAFYLCASSTLARGNTEAFFGQGTRLTVV.

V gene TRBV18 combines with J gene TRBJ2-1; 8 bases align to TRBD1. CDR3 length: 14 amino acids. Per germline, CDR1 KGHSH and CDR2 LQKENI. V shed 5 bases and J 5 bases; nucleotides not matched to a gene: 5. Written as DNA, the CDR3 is TGTGCCAGCTCAACCGGACAGGGCCACAATGAGCAGTTCTTC. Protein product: CASSTGQGHNEQFF.

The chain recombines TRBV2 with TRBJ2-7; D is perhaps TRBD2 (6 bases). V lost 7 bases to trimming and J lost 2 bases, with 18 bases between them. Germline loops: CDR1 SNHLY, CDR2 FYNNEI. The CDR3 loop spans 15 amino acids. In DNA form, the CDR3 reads TGTGCCAGCATTCCGGGACTTAACCGCCCCTACGAGCAGTACTTC. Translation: CASIPGLNRPYEQYF.

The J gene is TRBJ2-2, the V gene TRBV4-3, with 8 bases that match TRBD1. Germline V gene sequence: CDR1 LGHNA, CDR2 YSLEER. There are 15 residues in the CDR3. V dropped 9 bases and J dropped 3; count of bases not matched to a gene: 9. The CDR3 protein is CARLRDRRYTGELFF. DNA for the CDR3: TGCGCCAGACTCCGGGACAGGCGCTACACCGGGGAGCTGTTTTTT.